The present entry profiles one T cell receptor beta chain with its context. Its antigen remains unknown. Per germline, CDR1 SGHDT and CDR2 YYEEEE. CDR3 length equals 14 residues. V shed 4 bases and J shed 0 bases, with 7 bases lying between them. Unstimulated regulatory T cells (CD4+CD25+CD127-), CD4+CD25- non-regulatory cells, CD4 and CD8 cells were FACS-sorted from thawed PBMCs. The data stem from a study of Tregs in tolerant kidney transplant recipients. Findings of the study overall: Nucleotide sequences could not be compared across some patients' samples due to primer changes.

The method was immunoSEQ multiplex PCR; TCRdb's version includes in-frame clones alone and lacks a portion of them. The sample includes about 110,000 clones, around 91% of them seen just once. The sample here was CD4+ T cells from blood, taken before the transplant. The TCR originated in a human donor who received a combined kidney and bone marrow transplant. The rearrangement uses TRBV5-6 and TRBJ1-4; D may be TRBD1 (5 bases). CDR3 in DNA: TGTGCCAGCAGCGTGACAGCAACTAATGAAAAACTGTTTTTT. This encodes CASSVTATNEKLFF.